The source of this T cell receptor beta chain is a study of tumor-infiltrating lymphocytes in primary liver carcinoma. Points from the study as a whole: Compared with blood, tumor repertoires held significantly more in their top 250 clones. Present in all five tumor regions were only about 7.5-25% of the top clones. Tumor-adjacent and tumor-blood pairs shared less of their repertoires than tumor region pairs shared.

With regard to this clonotype: Its target is unknown. The junction differs from germline at one of its ends, possibly a read error.

TCR beta cDNA came from roughly 0.45 ug total RNA, primed with a constant-region primer. Libraries for TCR beta were built through three nested multiplex PCR rounds, which together made up a slightly modified ARM-PCR procedure. The opening two PCR rounds, ten to eleven cycles each, paired TRBV1-TRBV30 forward primers with a C-beta reverse primer. TCRdb re-called the multiplex PCR reads with MiXCR, one entry per CDR3 protein. This table has roughly 20,000 distinct CDR3 sequences, about 80% appearing once. CDR3 length: 13 amino acids. Germline CDR1 and CDR2: GTSNPN and SVGIG (reference sequence). Bulk tissue was left unsorted, and RNA and DNA were co-extracted from about 20-30 mg of it. Chronic HBV infection, untreated so far, was present in the patients.

This TCR derives from a woman under 40 with primary liver carcinoma and hepatitis B virus infection. Sequenced: liver tumor tissue from sampling region 1. The subset was: tumor region T1, superior pole. The rearrangement joins TRBV30 to TRBJ2-3; D remains ambiguous. The DNA for the CDR3 is TGTGTCTGGAGTGTACATGCTCGGGATACGCAGTATTTT. Translating it yields CVWSVHARDTQYF.